This T cell receptor beta chain was recovered during a study of shared clonotypes between healthy human individuals. Across the study: Donors, aged 18 to 49, were a couple of women and a few men.

TCRdb's copy holds only in-frame clones and misses some; the assay was immunoSEQ multiplex PCR. The sample gives roughly 2.5 million clones, 90% to 95% of which show up once; over 0.12% is in the top ten. Subsets obtained from CD4+ cells comprised CD45RA+ naive and CD45RA-negative memory cells. Sequences were obtained from naive CD4+ T cells sorted from blood. Subset of the sample: CD45RA+ positively selected. This TCR derives from a man aged 18 to 30 in good health.

Here the CDR3 DNA reads TGTGCCAGCAGCCTTAATTTTTGGTTTGCTAATGAAAAACTGTTTTTT. Amino acid sequence: CASSLNFWFANEKLFF. The chain uses TRBV9 and TRBJ1-4; D uncertain. The CDR3 loop spans 16 amino acids. V lost 4 bases to trimming and J lost 3 bases, with 16 bases between them. CDR1 and CDR2 from the germline V gene are SGDLS and YYNGEE.